This TCR beta chain was profiled in a study of T cells in Graves' hyperthyroidism and ophthalmopathy. The investigators amplified TCR beta CDR3 regions from RNA transcripts. HTBI primers were the set used in a first-round RT-PCR of the TCR CDR3. From the multiplex PCR reads, TCRdb called clonotypes with MiXCR, one entry per CDR3 protein. Of some 760,000 distinct CDR3 sequences in the sample, 14% were seen once. The J segment lost 4 bases and the V segment lost 3 bases, leaving 9 bases of the junction unmatched. Germline V gene lookup returns CDR1 SGHDT and CDR2 YYEEEE. The CDR3 runs 16 residues. If no ophthalmopathy progression occurred within 18 months, Graves' hyperthyroidism was stable. Clinicians diagnosed patients from clinical symptoms, serum thyroxine and TRAb, thyroid ultrasound and orbital computed tomography. The source of the PBMCs was less than 12 ml of fresh peripheral blood.

The receptor's source is a woman in her late teens or twenties with Graves' hyperthyroidism. The specimen sequenced was blood. The genes are TRBV5-6 and TRBJ2-1; 8 bases fit TRBD2. The DNA for the CDR3 is TGTGCCAGCAGCTCGGGGGTGGGACTAGGGTACAATGAGCAGTTCTTC. Translated: CASSSGVGLGYNEQFF.